The next 23 T cell receptor beta chains were all read from a single sample in a study of shared clonotypes between healthy human individuals (TCRdb year 2020). Library preparation was by the immunoSEQ multiplex PCR assay. TCRdb stores this immuneACCESS table with in-frame sequences only. Part of the clones is absent; in the studies checked, under half of the shortfall reflects unresolved V genes, and no reason is known for the rest. Present in this sample are millions of clones, over 85% of which were seen just once. Under 0.45% of the sample rests with the top ten. The sample was naive CD4+ T cells from PBMCs. In the paper's terms, the cell subset or site label means: CD45RA+ positively selected. These receptors were obtained from a man between 18 and 35 years old in good health. Some clones in this sample may be carry-over from other donors' samples.

The CDR3 coding sequence is TGTGCCAGCATGCGGGAGGGCCTTCCCTACAATGAGCAGTTCTTC. This encodes CASMREGLPYNEQFF. The J gene is TRBJ2-1, the V gene TRBV6-6, with 9 bases that match TRBD2. With 7 bases clipped from V and 2 bases from J, the junction kept 6 bases outside the gene matches. Per germline, CDR1 MNHNY and CDR2 SVGAGI (reference sequence). The CDR3 extends over 15 amino acids.

The CDR3 DNA sequence: TGTGCCATCAGTGCGCCCAGGACAGGCGGGTCGGGGGCTGGCTACAATGAGCAGTTCTTC. Protein product: CAISAPRTGGSGAGYNEQFF. The chain recombines TRBV10-3 with TRBJ2-1, with D possibly TRBD1 on 7 matching bases. Trimming removed 4 bases from V and 3 bases from J, with 28 bases in between. CDR1 and CDR2 from the germline V gene are ENHRY and SYGVKD. The CDR3 length is 20 residues.

A few counts support this clone. V gene TRBV28 combines with J gene TRBJ1-3; weak D call: TRBD1 (5 bases). CDR1 and CDR2 from the germline V gene are MDHEN and SYDVKM. V gave up 7 bases and J gave up 1 base, with 11 bases separating them. This CDR3 is built from 14 residues. The CDR3 region has the DNA TGTGCCAGCACCAGTCAGGGTTCTGGAAACACCATATATTTT. Its protein is CASTSQGSGNTIYF. Full variable domain (missing parts from reference TRBV28 and TRBJ1-3): DVKVTQSSRYLVKRTGEKVFLECVQDMDHENMFWYRQDPGLGLRLIYFSYDVKMKEKGDIPEGYSVSREKKERFSLILESASTNQTSMYLCASTSQGSGNTIYFGEGSWLTVV.

The chain employs TRBV4-1 and TRBJ1-1; no clear D gene. This CDR3 contains 17 residues. In germline, CDR1 is MGHRA, CDR2 YSYEKL. V lost 1 base, J lost 4 bases, and 19 bases lay in between. CDR3 bases: TGCGCCAGCAGCCAAGGACGGGCCCGAGGGCGGAGCACTGAAGCTTTCTTT. Translated, it gives CASSQGRARGRSTEAFF.

The gene calls are TRBV28 and TRBJ1-5; the match to TRBD1 covers 7 bases. CDR3 length: 12 amino acids. Unmatched junction bases numbered 5, after V lost 6 bases and J lost 9 bases. Germline CDR1 MDHEN, CDR2 SYDVKM. CDR3 sequence: CASSRGDRPQHF. The CDR3 coding sequence is TGTGCCAGCAGCCGTGGGGACAGGCCCCAGCATTTT.

The chain combines TRBV27 with TRBJ2-3; 9 nucleotides agree with TRBD1. CDR3 size: 15 residues. V dropped 5 bases and J dropped 3; count of bases not matched to a gene: 6. Germline V gene sequence: CDR1 MNHEY, CDR2 SMNVEV (reference sequence). CDR3 nucleotide sequence: TGTGCCAGCAGTCCCGGACAGGGGAGGACAGATACGCAGTATTTT. Amino acids: CASSPGQGRTDTQYF.

The V call is TRBV28, the J call TRBJ1-1; tentative D call: TRBD1 (6 bases). The length of the CDR3 is 14 residues. The germline V gene encodes CDR1 MDHEN and CDR2 SYDVKM. Between the trimmed V and J ends, which lost 7 bases and 9 bases, there was a span of 21 bases. CDR3 protein: CASIQGGEELKAFF. DNA for the CDR3: TGTGCCAGCATACAAGGGGGTGAGGAACTTAAAGCTTTCTTT.

This sequence joins TRBV7-9 and TRBJ1-4; tentative D call: TRBD1 (6 bases). This CDR3 has 14 residues. Trimming took 3 bases from V and 6 from J, leaving 11 bases between them. The germline CDR1 and CDR2 sequences are SEHNR and FQNEAQ (reference sequence). In DNA, the CDR3 is TGTGCCAGCAGCTTCCGGCCAGGGGATGAAAAACTGTTTTTT. As protein: CASSFRPGDEKLFF.

The chain is built from TRBV28 and TRBJ2-5, with D unclear. The length of the CDR3 is 14 residues. Trimming took off 6 bases at V and 7 bases at J, with 18 bases between the two ends. The V gene's germline CDR1 is MDHEN and CDR2 SYDVKM. The CDR3 DNA reads as TGTGCCAGCAGCCCACCGGCAGGCGGACGGACCCAGTACTTC. It codes for CASSPPAGGRTQYF.

This chain uses TRBV5-6 with TRBJ2-7; either TRBD1 or TRBD2 may supply D (5 bases each). The CDR3 has 18 amino acids. Trimming removed 5 bases from V and 3 bases from J, with 27 bases in between. Germline lookup yields CDR1 SGHDT and CDR2 YYEEEE. The CDR3 sequence: CASSSPHRRSPRFYEQYF. CDR3 DNA: TGTGCCAGCAGTTCGCCTCACAGGAGGTCTCCCCGATTCTACGAGCAGTACTTC.

This rearrangement joins TRBV30 to TRBJ1-5; D is undetermined. Germline V gives CDR1 GTSNPN, CDR2 SVGIG (reference sequence). V dropped 8 bases and J dropped 3 bases, with 11 bases sitting between them. CDR3 length: 12 residues. The CDR3 coding sequence is TGTGCCAACGGGGAGCCCAATCAGCCCCAGCATTTT. Protein sequence: CANGEPNQPQHF.

The V gene is TRBV29-1, the J gene TRBJ2-1; 10 bases map to TRBD2. The trim removed 6 bases at V and 6 bases at J, leaving 17 bases unmatched. Germline lookup yields CDR1 SQVTM and CDR2 ANQGSEA. The CDR3 covers 17 residues. The CDR3 DNA reads TGCAGCGTCTCACTAGCGGGGTGGCTAATTGGGTCCAATGAGCAGTTCTTC. This sequence encodes CSVSLAGWLIGSNEQFF.

Written as DNA, the CDR3 is TGTGCCAGCAGTTTATGGACAGGGGTCTTTAGCAATCAGCCCCAGCATTTT. Protein sequence: CASSLWTGVFSNQPQHF. The chain combines TRBV28 with TRBJ1-5; 8 positions match TRBD1. V was clipped by 0 bases and J by 0 bases; unmatched bases: 4. The CDR3 has 17 amino acids. Germline lookup yields CDR1 MDHEN and CDR2 SYDVKM. Full variable domain (outside the CDR3, taken from reference TRBV28 and TRBJ1-5): DVKVTQSSRYLVKRTGEKVFLECVQDMDHENMFWYRQDPGLGLRLIYFSYDVKMKEKGDIPEGYSVSREKKERFSLILESASTNQTSMYLCASSLWTGVFSNQPQHFGDGTRLSIL.

This chain uses TRBV7-2 with TRBJ2-3; 7 positions match TRBD2. This CDR3 is built from 15 residues. Unmatched junction bases numbered 5, after V lost 5 bases and J lost 0 bases. Germline-derived CDR1 and CDR2 are SGHTA and FQGNSA. The CDR3 sequence: CASSPGGSSTDTQYF. CDR3 nucleotides: TGTGCCAGCAGCCCTGGCGGGAGTAGCACAGATACGCAGTATTTT.

The CDR3 DNA follows: TGTGCCAGCAGCTTCGGACTAGCGGGAGCCGCGGAGACCCAGTACTTC. Translated, it gives CASSFGLAGAAETQYF. This chain links TRBV7-3 with TRBJ2-5; 13 nucleotides align to TRBD2. V was pared by 3 bases and J by 5 bases, with 6 bases of the junction left unmatched. From germline, CDR1 is SGHTA and CDR2 FQGTGA. This CDR3 comprises 16 residues.

The rearrangement uses TRBV27 and TRBJ1-1; D uncertain. The CDR3 runs to 13 residues. Trimming removed 6 bases from V and 4 bases from J, with 12 bases in between. CDR1 MNHEY and CDR2 SMNVEV come from the germline V gene (reference sequence). The CDR3 protein is CASRLNRATEAFF. DNA of the CDR3: TGTGCCAGCAGGCTAAACAGAGCCACTGAAGCTTTCTTT.

This chain connects TRBV7-2 to TRBJ2-2, with TRBD2 matching over 15 bases. Germline CDR1 reads SGHTA; CDR2 reads FQGNSA. This CDR3 spans 19 amino acids. Trimming took 5 bases from V and 4 from J; bases not matched to a gene: 11. The CDR3 region has the DNA TGTGCCAGCAGCACTCCGGGACTAGCGGGAGGCCAGAGCACCGGGGAGCTGTTTTTT. It translates to CASSTPGLAGGQSTGELFF.

This clone was seen just once. The J gene is TRBJ1-3, the V gene TRBV28; the D is unclear. Germline values: CDR1 MDHEN, CDR2 SYDVKM. The CDR3 extends over 15 amino acids. The V gene lost 4 bases and the J gene lost 3 bases, with 13 bases spanning the gap. CDR3 protein: CASSSLGRYGNTIYF. CDR3 in DNA: TGTGCCAGCAGTTCCTTGGGGAGGTATGGAAACACCATATATTTT.

The gene calls are TRBV7-2 and TRBJ2-7, with 8 bases that match TRBD2. V lost 3 bases, J lost 5 bases, and 9 bases stayed unmatched. This CDR3 is built from 15 residues. Germline CDR1 is SGHTA and CDR2 is FQGNSA. CDR3 region: CASSLAGGLGHEQYF. The CDR3 DNA is TGTGCCAGCAGCTTGGCGGGAGGTTTGGGCCACGAGCAGTACTTC.

This chain joins TRBV5-1 and TRBJ2-5, with 8 bases matching TRBD1. CDR3 size: 16 residues. Germline loops: CDR1 SGHRS, CDR2 YFSETQ. J lost 1 base, V lost 3 bases, and 8 bases had no gene match. CDR3 protein: CASSSGGTGVQETQYF. DNA of the CDR3: TGCGCCAGCAGCTCTGGTGGGACAGGAGTCCAAGAGACCCAGTACTTC.

The chain combines TRBV28 with TRBJ2-1; 8 bases map to TRBD2. This CDR3 is built from 13 residues. Germline V lookup: CDR1 MDHEN, CDR2 SYDVKM. Germline trimming cut 8 bases from V and 3 bases from J; bases unmatched to any gene: 3. The CDR3 bases are TGTGCCAGCGACGGGACTAGCTACAATGAGCAGTTCTTC. Translation gives CASDGTSYNEQFF. The whole variable domain, filled in from reference TRBV28 and TRBJ2-1, reads DVKVTQSSRYLVKRTGEKVFLECVQDMDHENMFWYRQDPGLGLRLIYFSYDVKMKEKGDIPEGYSVSREKKERFSLILESASTNQTSMYLCASDGTSYNEQFFGPGTRLTVL.

The genes are TRBV2 and TRBJ2-2; no firm D call. The CDR3 has 14 residues. The germline V gene has CDR1 SNHLY and CDR2 FYNNEI. V dropped 2 bases and J dropped 1 base, with 5 bases sitting between them. The CDR3 is CASSETGNTGELFF. CDR3 nucleotide sequence: TGTGCCAGCAGTGAAACGGGGAACACCGGGGAGCTGTTTTTT.

The chain employs TRBV5-1 and TRBJ2-7, with D maybe TRBD1 (7 bases). Germline V lookup: CDR1 SGHRS, CDR2 YFSETQ. V lost 1 base and J 4 bases, leaving 18 bases between the germline ends. This CDR3 region has 16 residues. The CDR3 sequence: CASSLSRWQGGYEQYF. DNA of the CDR3: TGCGCCAGCAGCTTGAGTCGGTGGCAGGGGGGTTACGAGCAGTACTTC. Combining the CDR3 with reference TRBV5-1 and TRBJ2-7 gives the whole variable domain KAGVTQTPRYLIKTRGQQVTLSCSPISGHRSVSWYQQTPGQGLQFLFEYFSETQRNKGNFPGRFSGRQFSNSRSEMNVSTLELGDSALYLCASSLSRWQGGYEQYFGPGTRLTVT.